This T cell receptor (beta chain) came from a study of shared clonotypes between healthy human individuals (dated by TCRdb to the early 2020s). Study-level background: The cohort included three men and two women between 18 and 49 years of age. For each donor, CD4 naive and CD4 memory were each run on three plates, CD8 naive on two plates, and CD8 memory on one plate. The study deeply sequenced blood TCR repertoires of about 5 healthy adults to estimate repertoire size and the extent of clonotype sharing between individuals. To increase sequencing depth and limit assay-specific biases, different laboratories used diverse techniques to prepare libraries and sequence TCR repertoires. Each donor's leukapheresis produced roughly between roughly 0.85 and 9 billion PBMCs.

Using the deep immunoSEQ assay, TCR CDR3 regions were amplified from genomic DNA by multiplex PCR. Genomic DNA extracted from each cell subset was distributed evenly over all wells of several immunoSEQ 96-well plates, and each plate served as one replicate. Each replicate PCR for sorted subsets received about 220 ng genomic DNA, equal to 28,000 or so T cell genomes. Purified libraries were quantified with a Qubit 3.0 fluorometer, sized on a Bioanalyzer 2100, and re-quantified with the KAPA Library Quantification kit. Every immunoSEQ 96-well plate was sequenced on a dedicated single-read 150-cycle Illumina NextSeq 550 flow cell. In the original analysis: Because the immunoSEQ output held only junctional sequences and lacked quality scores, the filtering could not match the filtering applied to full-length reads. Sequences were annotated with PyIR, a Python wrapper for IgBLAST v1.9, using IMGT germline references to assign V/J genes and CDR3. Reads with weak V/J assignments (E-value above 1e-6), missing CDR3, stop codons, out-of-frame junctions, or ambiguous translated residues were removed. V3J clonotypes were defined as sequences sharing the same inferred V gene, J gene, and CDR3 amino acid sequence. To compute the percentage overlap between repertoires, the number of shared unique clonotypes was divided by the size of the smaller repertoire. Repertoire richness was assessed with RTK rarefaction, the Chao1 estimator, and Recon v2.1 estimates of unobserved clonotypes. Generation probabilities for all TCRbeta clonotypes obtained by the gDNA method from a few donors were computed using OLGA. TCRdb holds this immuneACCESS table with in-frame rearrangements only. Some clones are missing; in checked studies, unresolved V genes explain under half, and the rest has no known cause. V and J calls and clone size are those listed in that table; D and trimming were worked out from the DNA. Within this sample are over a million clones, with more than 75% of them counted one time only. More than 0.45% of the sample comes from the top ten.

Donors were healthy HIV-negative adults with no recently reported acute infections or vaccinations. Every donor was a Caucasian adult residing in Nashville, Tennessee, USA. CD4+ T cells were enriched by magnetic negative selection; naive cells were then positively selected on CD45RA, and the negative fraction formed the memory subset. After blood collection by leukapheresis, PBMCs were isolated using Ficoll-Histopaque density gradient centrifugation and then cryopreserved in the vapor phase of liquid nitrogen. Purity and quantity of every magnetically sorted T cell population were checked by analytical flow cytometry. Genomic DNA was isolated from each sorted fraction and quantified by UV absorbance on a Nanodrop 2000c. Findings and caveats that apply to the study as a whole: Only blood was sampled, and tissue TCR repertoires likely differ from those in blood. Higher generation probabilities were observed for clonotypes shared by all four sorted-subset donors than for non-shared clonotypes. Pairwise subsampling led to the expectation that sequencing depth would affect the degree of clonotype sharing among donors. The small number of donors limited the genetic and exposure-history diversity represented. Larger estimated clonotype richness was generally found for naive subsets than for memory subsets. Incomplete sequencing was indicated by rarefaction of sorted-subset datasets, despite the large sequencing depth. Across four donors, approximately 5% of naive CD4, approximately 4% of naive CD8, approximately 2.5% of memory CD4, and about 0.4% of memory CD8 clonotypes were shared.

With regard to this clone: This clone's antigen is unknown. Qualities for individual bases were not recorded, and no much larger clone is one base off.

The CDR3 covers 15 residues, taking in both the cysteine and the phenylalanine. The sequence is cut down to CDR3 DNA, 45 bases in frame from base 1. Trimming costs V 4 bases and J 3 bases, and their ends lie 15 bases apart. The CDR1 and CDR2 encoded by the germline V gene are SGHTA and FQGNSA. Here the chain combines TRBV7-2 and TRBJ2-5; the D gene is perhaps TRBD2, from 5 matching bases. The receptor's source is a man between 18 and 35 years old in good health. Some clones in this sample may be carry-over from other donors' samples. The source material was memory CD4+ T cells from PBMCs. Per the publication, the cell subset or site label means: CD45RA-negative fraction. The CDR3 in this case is CASSSPRTYKETQYF. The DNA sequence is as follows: TGTGCCAGCAGCTCCCCCCGGACTTATAAAGAGACCCAGTACTTC.